The entry that follows covers one T cell receptor beta chain sequence. Its specificity is unknown. The record originates from a study of STAT3 mutations in large granular lymphocyte leukemia. Notes on the study in general: Every T-cell large granular lymphocyte leukemia patient had at least one immunodominant TCR beta clonotype. In several patients, dominant TCR clone burden exceeded STAT3 mutant burden, suggesting STAT3 mutation arose secondarily.

TCRbeta libraries averaged roughly 40,000 productive templates per sample. Profiled with immunoSEQ multiplex PCR; TCRdb holds only in-frame clones, not every one. The data show 10,000 to 15,000 clones, approximately 85% seen once. The origin of this receptor is a human donor with T large granular lymphocyte leukemia. Some clones in this sample may be carry-over from other donors' samples. Sequences were obtained from PBMCs.

CDR3 in DNA: TGTGCCCAGATCCGCAGCCCAAACTATGGCTACACCTTC. It codes for CAQIRSPNYGYTF. V gene TRBV2 combines with J gene TRBJ1-2; D gene unclear. The CDR3 runs 13 residues. Germline-derived CDR1 and CDR2 are SNHLY and FYNNEI. V was trimmed by 11 bases and J by 2 bases, leaving 15 bases between them.